These 15 T cell receptor beta chains were sequenced from one sample in a study of post-analysis software for immune sequencing data. Study-wide results and caveats: Five or six TRBV segments, including TRBV5-6, TRBV5-1 and TRBV20-1, were more frequent in patients than controls.

Their specific antigens are unknown. Tagging with unique molecular identifiers was a feature of the TCR beta cDNA libraries. One entry per CDR3 protein results from TCRdb running MiXCR on the PCR reads. The sample yields more than 500,000 distinct CDR3 sequences, around 36% seen once. The sample was blood. The receptor set was obtained from a girl under 18 with multiple sclerosis.

V is TRBV6-5 and J is TRBJ1-4; 8 nucleotides agree with TRBD1. The V and J ends lost 6 bases and 7 bases, in that order; junction bases with no gene match: 7. The CDR3 is 14 residues long. CDR1 is MNHEY, CDR2 SVGAGI, per germline. The CDR3 region has the DNA TGTGCCAGCAGGAACCAGGGGGCGGGTGAAAAACTGTTTTTT. Its translation is CASRNQGAGEKLFF.

A single count supports this clonotype. The rearrangement joins TRBV6-5 to TRBJ2-1; D is unclear. The germline CDR1 and CDR2 sequences are MNHEY and SVGAGI. This CDR3 spans 14 amino acids. Trimming stripped 4 bases from V and 5 bases from J, with 12 bases between. The DNA of the CDR3 is TGTGCCAGCAGTTCCCTAGGACCCCACAATGAGCAGTTCTTC. This encodes CASSSLGPHNEQFF.

J is TRBJ2-3 and V is TRBV5-5; 8 bases align to TRBD2. The J segment lost 4 bases and the V segment lost 0 bases, leaving 7 bases of the junction unmatched. The CDR3 is 16 residues long. Looked up from germline, CDR1 is SGHKS and CDR2 is YYEKEE (reference sequence). CDR3 in amino acids: CASSLEGSGVADTQYF. Here the CDR3 DNA reads TGTGCCAGCAGCTTGGAAGGTAGCGGGGTTGCAGATACGCAGTATTTT.

The CDR3 region has the DNA TGTGCCAGCTCACCACCGCTAGGGGCAGAAGCTTTCTTT. It encodes CASSPPLGAEAFF. This chain joins TRBV18 and TRBJ1-1; possibly TRBD1 for D (5 bases). CDR1 KGHSH and CDR2 LQKENI come from the germline V gene. The CDR3 totals 13 residues. Trimming left V 0 bases short and J 8 bases short, with 10 bases between. Using reference TRBV18 and TRBJ1-1 for the parts outside the CDR3, the full variable domain is NAGVMQNPRHLVRRRGQEARLRCSPMKGHSHVYWYRQLPEEGLKFMVYLQKENIIDESGMPKERFSAEFPKEGPSILRIQQVVRGDSAAYFCASSPPLGAEAFFGQGTRLTVV.

The rearrangement uses TRBV6-6 and TRBJ2-5; 8 nucleotides match TRBD2. Germline trimming cut 6 bases from V and 4 bases from J; bases unmatched to any gene: 7. The CDR3 totals 14 residues. Germline V gene data show CDR1 as MNHNY and CDR2 as SVGAGI (reference sequence). Here the CDR3 reads CASRYDSGRETQYF. For the CDR3, the DNA is TGTGCCAGCAGATACGACAGCGGGAGAGAGACCCAGTACTTC.

J is TRBJ1-3 and V is TRBV4-1; 8 bases are a match to TRBD1. The CDR3 is 17 amino acids. V dropped 2 bases and J dropped 6; count of bases not matched to a gene: 12. The germline V gene has CDR1 MGHRA and CDR2 YSYEKL. CDR3 bases: TGCGCCAGCAGCCAAAGTGGACAGGGAGGCTGGAAAAACACCATATATTTT. Residues: CASSQSGQGGWKNTIYF.

This clonotype has only a few counts. The V call is TRBV3-1, the J call TRBJ2-3; possible D gene TRBD1, 7 bases. This CDR3 is built from 17 residues. The germline CDR1 and CDR2 sequences are LGHDT and YNNKEL (reference sequence). The ends were cut back, 4 bases at V and 6 bases at J, with 23 bases in the middle. CDR3 bases: TGTGCCAGCAGCCCCTGGGTTGGAGGGGGCGCGTCTGATACGCAGTATTTT. Translated, it gives CASSPWVGGGASDTQYF.

This sequence joins TRBV11-2 and TRBJ2-4; no reliable D call. Germline V lookup: CDR1 SGHAT, CDR2 FQNNGV. The CDR3 has 13 amino acids. Trimming removed 2 bases at V and 6 bases at J, with 8 bases between. CDR3 coding DNA: TGTGCCAGCAGCTTATCAGGCGGAAACATTCAGTACTTC. This encodes CASSLSGGNIQYF.

This clonotype occurred a few times. This chain uses TRBV5-1 with TRBJ2-3; no reliable D call. CDR3 size: 13 residues. V was clipped by 1 base and J by 3 bases, with 6 bases between them. CDR1 is SGHRS, CDR2 YFSETQ, per germline. The CDR3 DNA reads as TGCGCCAGCAGCTTGAGGAATACAGATACGCAGTATTTT. This encodes CASSLRNTDTQYF.

The rearrangement links TRBV5-1 to TRBJ1-1; tentatively, D is TRBD1 (6 bases). Trimming left V 1 base short and J 1 base short, with 11 bases between. The CDR3 extends over 15 amino acids. Germline lookup yields CDR1 SGHRS and CDR2 YFSETQ. This CDR3 is CASSLSRGPNTEAFF. The CDR3 DNA follows: TGCGCCAGCAGCTTGTCTCGGGGGCCGAACACTGAAGCTTTCTTT.

The sample holds a few counts of this clonotype. The chain carries TRBV11-2 and TRBJ2-7; TRBD1 matches at 10 bases. This CDR3 has 16 amino acids. CDR1 is SGHAT, CDR2 FQNNGV, per germline. Losses at the gene ends were 2 bases for V and 7 bases for J; bases not matched to a gene: 11. CDR3 in amino acids: CASSLWGRQGAREQYF. In DNA, the CDR3 is TGTGCCAGCAGCTTATGGGGAAGACAGGGGGCAAGGGAGCAGTACTTC. Full variable domain (outside the CDR3, taken from reference TRBV11-2 and TRBJ2-7): EAGVAQSPRYKIIEKRQSVAFWCNPISGHATLYWYQQILGQGPKLLIQFQNNGVVDDSQLPKDRFSAERLKGVDSTLKIQPAKLEDSAVYLCASSLWGRQGAREQYFGPGTRLTVT.

Ten or more counts support this clonotype. The gene calls are TRBV20-1 and TRBJ2-5, with a possible D match to TRBD1 (6 bases). CDR1 DFQATT and CDR2 SNEGSKA come from the germline V gene (reference sequence). The CDR3 extends over 14 amino acids. The ends were cut back, 5 bases at V and 5 bases at J, with 18 bases in the middle. CDR3: CSAQAGVDRETQYF. CDR3 sequence (DNA): TGCAGTGCTCAGGCAGGGGTCGATCGGGAGACCCAGTACTTC.

This chain uses TRBV28 with TRBJ2-6, with D hard to call. Germline assignment: CDR1 MDHEN and CDR2 SYDVKM. Trimming removed 2 bases from V and 0 bases from J, with 14 bases in between. The CDR3 totals 18 residues. DNA for the CDR3: TGTGCCAGCAGTTTAACGGGTGCCCCGAGCTCTGGGGCCAACGTCCTGACTTTC. It translates to CASSLTGAPSSGANVLTF. Based on the CDR3 plus reference TRBV28 and TRBJ2-6, the full variable domain is DVKVTQSSRYLVKRTGEKVFLECVQDMDHENMFWYRQDPGLGLRLIYFSYDVKMKEKGDIPEGYSVSREKKERFSLILESASTNQTSMYLCASSLTGAPSSGANVLTFGAGSRLTVL.

This clonotype was observed a handful of times. The chain recombines TRBV10-3 with TRBJ1-5; 9 bases match TRBD1. CDR1 ENHRY and CDR2 SYGVKD come from the germline V gene. This CDR3 contains 18 residues. The V and J ends lost 3 bases and 3 bases, in that order; junction bases with no gene match: 12. The DNA of the CDR3 is TGTGCCATCAGTGACCCGACCGGGACAGGGAGCGACAATCAGCCCCAGCATTTT. Amino acids: CAISDPTGTGSDNQPQHF.

The J gene is TRBJ2-7, the V gene TRBV7-9; 10 nucleotides agree with TRBD1. V was pared by 7 bases and J by 2 bases, with 8 bases of the junction left unmatched. Germline-derived CDR1 and CDR2 are SEHNR and FQNEAQ (reference sequence). This CDR3 spans 15 amino acids. The CDR3 protein is CASIDGTGVTYEQYF. The CDR3 region has the DNA TGTGCCAGCATCGACGGGACAGGGGTGACCTACGAGCAGTACTTC.